This T cell receptor beta chain originates from a study of blood T cells in healthy people across ages. Each donor gave 9 to 10 milliliters of peripheral blood. This clonotype has ten or more counts. Its cognate antigen is unknown. A second PCR of 7 to 11 cycles used a sample-barcoded 5' primer and a J-beta primer mix. Every single cDNA molecule received a tag from a template-switch adaptor with 12 random nucleotides. MiXCR, run by TCRdb on the 5' RACE reads, gives a single entry per CDR3 protein. This sample has some 290,000 distinct CDR3 sequences, with roughly 27% found just once. Study-wide points: Significant beta diversity loss was already apparent by age about 42, declining roughly linearly.

Sample: blood. This clonotype was obtained from a woman aged 65 to 85 in good health.

The DNA for the CDR3 is TGCGCCAGCAGCCGAGGAGAAGGGGGCATAGGAGAGACCCAGTACTTC. Amino acid sequence: CASSRGEGGIGETQYF. This rearrangement joins TRBV5-1 to TRBJ2-5; 7 nucleotides align to TRBD1. CDR3 size: 16 residues. V lost 4 bases, J lost 4 bases, and 13 bases stayed unmatched. Germline V lookup: CDR1 SGHRS, CDR2 YFSETQ.